This section outlines one TCR beta chain sequence together with its context. Its antigen is not known. The source of the sample is a study of vaccination and CD4 T cells after COVID-19. Study overall: Overlapping spike peptides from SARS-CoV-2, HCoV-NL63, HCoV-OC43 and HCoV-229E served to stimulate the cells. Notes on the study in general: Vaccine-specific clones in convalescent patients were spike mono-reactive in 304 of 307 cases.

Trimming cost V 1 base and J 0 bases, with 12 bases left between them. CDR1 and CDR2 (germline): SGHTA, FQGNSA. This CDR3 is 16 amino acids long. This sample's treatment: roughly ten-day PBMC culture with coronavirus spike peptide pools or control peptides (ViraFEST assay). After expanding antigen-specific T cells with peptide pools, ViraFEST sequenced their TCRs. Cultured CD4+ T-cell DNA underwent Oncomine TCR Beta short-read sequencing. Each CDR3 protein gets one entry after TCRdb re-called the PCR reads with MiXCR. This table holds approximately 8,800 distinct CDR3 sequences, approximately 58% found once.

The origin of this receptor is a human donor who had recovered from COVID-19. Sequenced input: CD4+ T cells from blood, cultured in vitro. The V gene is TRBV7-2, the J gene TRBJ1-1; possibly TRBD1 for D (6 bases). The CDR3: CASSLVGGPLNTEAFF. The CDR3 nucleotides read TGTGCCAGCAGCTTAGTAGGGGGGCCCTTGAACACTGAAGCTTTCTTT.